The 5 T cell receptor beta chains listed next were all sequenced from one sample in a study of control samples from healthy donors and cancer patients (TCRdb year 2020). The library was built by means of the immunoSEQ multiplex PCR assay. The clones in this table, taken by TCRdb from immuneACCESS, are in-frame only. Not every clone is retained; where verified, under half of the shortfall comes from an unresolved V gene, and the cause of the rest is unknown. The sample yields 60,000 to 85,000 clones; roughly 92% were counted once. The leading ten clones occupy nearly 6% of the sample. The sample comprised blood. The receptors come from a woman aged 55-75 years in good health.

CDR3 sequence reads: CASREQGASVYEQYF. In nucleotides, the CDR3 is TGCGCCAGCAGGGAACAGGGGGCGTCTGTCTACGAGCAGTACTTC. The chain couples TRBV5-1 to TRBJ2-7, with 9 positions matching TRBD1. Germline V gene lookup returns CDR1 SGHRS and CDR2 YFSETQ. The V gene end was trimmed by 5 bases and the J gene end by 3 bases; junction bases not matched to a gene: 9. There are 15 residues in the CDR3.

CDR3 region: CASSLGTSGTGELFF. CDR3 nucleotide sequence: TGTGCCAGCAGCCTAGGGACTAGCGGCACCGGGGAGCTGTTTTTT. The rearrangement joins TRBV7-9 to TRBJ2-2; 11 bases line up with TRBD2. Germline V gene sequence: CDR1 SEHNR, CDR2 FQNEAQ (reference sequence). There are 15 residues in the CDR3. V gave up 5 bases and J gave up 4 bases; unmatched junction bases: 3.

The chain has TRBV28 and TRBJ1-5; no reliable D call. The V and J ends lost 7 bases and 2 bases respectively, with 6 bases between them. This CDR3 comprises 12 residues. In germline, CDR1 is MDHEN, CDR2 SYDVKM. The CDR3 reads CASNQRNQPQHF. CDR3 nucleotide sequence: TGTGCCAGCAACCAACGCAATCAGCCCCAGCATTTT.

The rearrangement joins TRBV2 to TRBJ1-4; D is unclear. The germline V gene encodes CDR1 SNHLY and CDR2 FYNNEI. V was clipped by 8 bases and J by 5 bases, with 6 bases between them. There are 11 residues in the CDR3. The CDR3 spells CASRENEKLFF. Here the CDR3 DNA reads TGTGCCAGCCGGGAAAATGAAAAACTGTTTTTT.

The chain couples TRBV28 to TRBJ1-2; perhaps TRBD1 as D (6 bases). CDR3 length equals 15 residues. Germline CDR1 reads MDHEN; CDR2 reads SYDVKM. V dropped 6 bases and J dropped 3 bases, with 17 bases sitting between them. The CDR3 DNA sequence: TGTGCCAGCAGGACCCAGGGGCTTTTTGACTATGGCTACACCTTC. It translates to CASRTQGLFDYGYTF.